The T cell receptor (beta chain) described here comes from a study of blood T cell repertoires in COVID-19. As for the study in general: Samples representing acute and convalescent COVID-19 were sourced from the United States, Italy and Spain. T cells, B-cell-depleted T cells, or PBMCs supplied cDNA or gDNA.

Germline V gene data show CDR1 as MDHEN and CDR2 as SYDVKM. Deletions cut 6 bases from V and 10 bases from J, with 24 bases between. This CDR3 has 15 residues. In the source study's methods: Using reference gene primer amplification, nucleated cell counts were estimated. Sequencing was performed with immunoSEQ multiplex PCR; in TCRdb, only in-frame clones are kept and a portion is missing. The V and J calls and clone size were taken over from that table, and D and trimming were inferred from the DNA. Of 30,000 to 40,000 clones detected, more than 85% appear once; the ten largest clones hold about 64%.

Sequenced sample: peripheral blood. This TCR came from a man between 65 and 79 years old with acute or convalescent COVID-19. The V and J genes are TRBV28 and TRBJ1-2; D is possibly TRBD1 (6 bases). The CDR3 loop is CASSPTQITGKSYTF. CDR3 DNA: TGTGCCAGCAGCCCAACCCAAATCACAGGGAAGTCCTACACCTTC.